This T cell receptor beta chain emerged from a study of T cells in Graves' hyperthyroidism and ophthalmopathy (dated by TCRdb to 2018 to 2020). With respect to the entire study: Peripheral blood was sampled at the time of initial diagnosis, prior to any treatment. Prospective prediction of ophthalmopathy was tested in an independent validation cohort of approximately 19 hyperthyroidism patients and some 17 patients who later progressed to ophthalmopathy. The paper describes TCR Vbeta CDR3 sequencing of 135 peripheral blood samples, made up of 40 to 45 ophthalmopathy patients, around 78 hyperthyroidism patients and about 17 progressor patients. The 95 to 100 discovery patients were randomly split 7:3 into training and test sets. In roughly six Graves' hyperthyroidism patients, the study also compared T-cell repertoires from thyroid tissue with T-cell repertoires from blood. To identify TCR V-J signatures that set the groups apart, the researchers used a discovery cohort of about a hundred patients, made up of approximately 43 with Graves' ophthalmopathy and some 56 with stable Graves' hyperthyroidism. Once sampling was done, hyperthyroidism patients were given methimazole at a starting dose of 30 mg daily, whereas ophthalmopathy patients were given high-dose intravenous methylprednisolone.

Hyperthyroidism patients were newly diagnosed, had a disease duration of under 2 months, and were aged 18 to 65 years. Patients with uncontrolled infections, other autoimmune diseases, pregnancy or lactation were excluded. Diagnoses relied on clinical symptoms, serum thyroxine and TRAb, thyroid ultrasound and orbital computed tomography. Blood from progressor patients was drawn when they were first diagnosed with hyperthyroidism, before any ophthalmopathy symptoms appeared. PBMCs were isolated from 7.5 to 10 ml of fresh peripheral blood by Ficoll-Paque density gradient centrifugation. Progressor patients were defined as those initially diagnosed with Graves' hyperthyroidism in whom ophthalmopathy developed during follow-up. Trizol reagent was used to extract total RNA, and RNA quality was then checked on an Agilent 2100 Bioanalyzer. Measured from the cysteine to the phenylalanine, the CDR3 is 16 residues long. Left in the record is the CDR3 DNA by itself, 48 bases read in frame from the first base. The germline V gene specifies SGHTS as CDR1 and YDEGEE as CDR2. Trimming costs V 4 bases and J 0 bases, and their ends lie 11 bases apart.

The TCR beta CDR3 regions were amplified from RNA transcripts. The first round of RT-PCR for the TCR CDR3 was performed with the HTBI primer set and the Qiagen OneStep RT-PCR kit. Libraries were constructed in a second round of multiplex PCR, after which size selection and purification were performed. Sequencing of the libraries was done on an Illumina HiSeq2000 using paired-end 100 bp reads. As for the original processing: Raw data were processed with SOAPnuke, discarding reads with adapters, uncalled bases, mean Phred below 15, or no exact constant-primer or identifier match. High-quality paired reads were merged using COPE v1.2.5, and each unique nucleotide sequence was defined as a clonotype. MiTCR v1.1 was used to align the clonotypes against IMGT TRBV, TRBD and TRBJ reference segments. Only V-J combinations with frequency above 0.0001, covering about 99% of repertoires, were analysed. A TCS score was defined as the ratio of F50 (clonal expansion) to E x V (chaos), with BLOSUM62-based TCRdist applied between CDR3 peptides within each V-J. Welch's t-statistics and random forest reduced around 520 V-J features to around 14, which were used in a naive Bayes classifier (R e1071). TCRdb trimmed the raw reads at Q25, called clones with MiXCR and kept productive beta chains. A single entry per CDR3 protein holds the most common genes and DNA from its merged rows. Clone size and V and J calls follow TCRdb, not the original study. The sample data list 270,000 or so distinct CDR3 sequences, and 13% to 15% of these were observed just once. The ten most abundant clones make up 30% of the sample.

This clonotype was counted a few times. No antigen is known for it. Base-call qualities are not available, and no considerably larger clone is one nucleotide away. Results the study describes overall, beyond this receptor: Blood samples also contained most of the expanded thyroid clonotypes (frequency above 0.001), which suggests that blood repertoires may reflect thyroid immune responses. No statistical method was used to fix the sample size in advance, and group allocation was not hidden from the investigators. In validation, progression to ophthalmopathy was predicted by the model with nearly 71% sensitivity and 72% to 85% specificity, a median of approximately 6.5 months before onset. A 13 V-J signature model separated ophthalmopathy from stable hyperthyroidism, with just over 85% sensitivity and 81.08% specificity in cross-validation and 80%/75% in testing.

The rearranged segments are TRBV5-8 and TRBJ2-6; possibly the D gene is TRBD2, per 5 matching bases. The source of this sequence is a woman aged 45-65 years with Graves' hyperthyroidism that later progressed to Graves' ophthalmopathy. The sample taken for sequencing was blood. At the DNA level, the sequence is TGTGCCAGCAGCCTTGGACTGTACTCTGGGGCCAACGTCCTGACTTTC. This translates into CASSLGLYSGANVLTF. Here the CDR3 is joined to the reference TRBV5-8 and TRBJ2-6 genes, and the full variable domain is: EAGVTQSPTHLIKTRGQQATLRCSPISGHTSVYWYQQALGLGLQFLLWYDEGEERNRGNFPPRFSGRQFPNYSSELNVNALELEDSALYLCASSLGLYSGANVLTFGAGSRLTVL.